The TCR beta chain under discussion was sequenced for a study of PD-L1 blockade in urothelial cancer. About the study: Atezolizumab 1,200 mg was given intravenously every 3 weeks, starting 2014. Chemotherapy regimens numbering 0 to 3 had been given to patients.

CDR3 size: 16 residues. Germline CDR1 is MDHEN and CDR2 is SYDVKM. V lost 6 bases to trimming and J lost 1 base; unmatched junction nucleotides: 8. The data were produced by immunoSEQ multiplex PCR, yet TCRdb's version contains in-frame clones alone and is incomplete. Here the sample spans tens of thousands of clones, roughly nine tenths being singletons. Regarding time point: peripheral blood 6 weeks after treatment start. This TCR derives from a man in his 70s with urothelial cancer. This chain joins TRBV28 and TRBJ2-1, with TRBD1 identical over 8 bases. This sample comprised PBMCs, obtained around atezolizumab (anti-PD-L1) treatment. In DNA form, the CDR3 reads TGTGCCAGCAGCCTGAGCAGGGGGCGATCCTACAATGAGCAGTTCTTC. Translation gives CASSLSRGRSYNEQFF. Based on the CDR3 plus reference TRBV28 and TRBJ2-1, the full variable domain is DVKVTQSSRYLVKRTGEKVFLECVQDMDHENMFWYRQDPGLGLRLIYFSYDVKMKEKGDIPEGYSVSREKKERFSLILESASTNQTSMYLCASSLSRGRSYNEQFFGPGTRLTVL.